Sequencing of this TCR beta chain was carried out in a study of blood T cell repertoires in COVID-19. Background on the study: Donors in the United States, Italy and Spain gave samples during acute or convalescent COVID-19. In each case, the material was cDNA or gDNA derived from T cells, B-cell-depleted T cells, or PBMCs.

The length of the CDR3 is 13 residues. The ends were cut back, 5 bases at V and 9 bases at J, with 11 bases in the middle. Germline CDR1 and CDR2: MDHEN and SYDVKM. In the authors' methods: Amplification of reference gene primers provided the estimated nucleated cell counts. Profiled with immunoSEQ multiplex PCR; TCRdb holds only in-frame clones, not every one. From that table come the V and J calls and clone size; the DNA was used to work out D and trimming. The sample has over 200,000 clones; about 90% are singletons. This chain uses TRBV28 with TRBJ1-6; weak D call: TRBD1 (6 bases). The material sequenced was peripheral blood. This receptor was obtained from a woman aged 45-60 years with acute or convalescent COVID-19. CDR3 bases: TGTGCCAGCAGTCAGGGGATCTTTTCACCCCTCCACTTT. It translates to CASSQGIFSPLHF. Supplemented by reference TRBV28 and TRBJ1-6, the full variable domain reads DVKVTQSSRYLVKRTGEKVFLECVQDMDHENMFWYRQDPGLGLRLIYFSYDVKMKEKGDIPEGYSVSREKKERFSLILESASTNQTSMYLCASSQGIFSPLHFGNGTRLTVT.